This T cell receptor (beta chain) emerged from a study of cytomegalovirus exposure and HLA in healthy donors. Amplification used 60 Vbeta primers and 13 Jbeta primers. In the authors' methods: A later analysis tallied 80 million to 100 million unique TCR beta chains, 9 million to 12 million of them shared. Profiled with immunoSEQ multiplex PCR; TCRdb holds only in-frame clones, not every one. The DNA gave D and trimming, while V, J and clone size come from that table. The sample contains tens of thousands of clones, about 65% of which appear only once. Healthy bone marrow donors made up the donor group. This CDR3 contains 11 residues. The germline V gene encodes CDR1 LNHDA and CDR2 SQIVND (reference sequence). With 5 bases removed from V and 7 bases from J, the gap between germline ends came to 5 bases. General study points: Most observed TCR sequences were rare, whereas some public TCRs were detected in many donors. A later analysis reportedly found that, within productive TCRs, an Asian-associated ancestry cluster had fewer N-insertions than the mean observed across the roughly 700 donors.

Points on this clone: The antigen is unknown.

This chain connects TRBV19 to TRBJ1-4; D perhaps matches TRBD1 (5 bases). The receptor comes from a man aged 45 to 65 in good health and CMV-seropositive. What was sequenced was PBMCs. CDR3 amino acids: CASSQGEKLFF. The CDR3 nucleotides are TGTGCCAGTAGTCAGGGTGAAAAACTGTTTTTT.